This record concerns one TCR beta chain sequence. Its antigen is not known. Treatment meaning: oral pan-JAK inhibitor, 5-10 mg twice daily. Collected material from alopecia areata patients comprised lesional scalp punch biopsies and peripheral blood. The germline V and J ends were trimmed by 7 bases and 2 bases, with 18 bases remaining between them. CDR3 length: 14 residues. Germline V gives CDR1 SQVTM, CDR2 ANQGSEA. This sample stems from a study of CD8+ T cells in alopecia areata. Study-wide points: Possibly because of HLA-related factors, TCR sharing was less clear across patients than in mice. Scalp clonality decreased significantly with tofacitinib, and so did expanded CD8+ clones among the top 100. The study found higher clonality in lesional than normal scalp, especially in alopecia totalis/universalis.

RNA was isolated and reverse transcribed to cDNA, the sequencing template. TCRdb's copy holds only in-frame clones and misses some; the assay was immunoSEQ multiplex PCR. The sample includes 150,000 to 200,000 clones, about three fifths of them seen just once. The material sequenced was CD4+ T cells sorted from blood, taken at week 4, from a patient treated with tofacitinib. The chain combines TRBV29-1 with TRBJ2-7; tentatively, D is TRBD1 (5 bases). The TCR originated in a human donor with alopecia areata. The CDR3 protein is CSGRTGFPPYEQYF. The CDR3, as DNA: TGCAGCGGACGCACAGGCTTCCCCCCCTACGAGCAGTACTTC.